This record looks at one T cell receptor beta chain sequence and its context. This sample is part of a study of blood T cell repertoires in COVID-19. Overall study: Whether acute or convalescent, the COVID-19 samples came from the United States, Italy and Spain. T cells, B-cell-depleted T cells, or PBMCs supplied cDNA or gDNA.

Per the original methods: Estimation of nucleated cell counts was performed using reference gene primer amplification. Clones were sequenced by immunoSEQ multiplex PCR, and TCRdb holds only the in-frame ones, with some missing. V and J calls and clone size come straight from that table; D and trimming were deduced from the DNA. The sample yields some 70,000 clones, roughly four fifths seen once. Trimming took off 0 bases at V and 5 bases at J, with 10 bases between the two ends. Germline-derived CDR1 and CDR2 are SGHTA and FQGNSA. The CDR3 spans 14 residues. Specimen: peripheral blood. This clonotype originated in a woman between 65 and 79 years old with acute or convalescent COVID-19. The chain has TRBV7-2 and TRBJ1-1; D is undetermined. The DNA for the CDR3 is TGTGCCAGCAGCTTAGCGTCGAGTTCGACTGAAGCTTTCTTT. As protein: CASSLASSSTEAFF.